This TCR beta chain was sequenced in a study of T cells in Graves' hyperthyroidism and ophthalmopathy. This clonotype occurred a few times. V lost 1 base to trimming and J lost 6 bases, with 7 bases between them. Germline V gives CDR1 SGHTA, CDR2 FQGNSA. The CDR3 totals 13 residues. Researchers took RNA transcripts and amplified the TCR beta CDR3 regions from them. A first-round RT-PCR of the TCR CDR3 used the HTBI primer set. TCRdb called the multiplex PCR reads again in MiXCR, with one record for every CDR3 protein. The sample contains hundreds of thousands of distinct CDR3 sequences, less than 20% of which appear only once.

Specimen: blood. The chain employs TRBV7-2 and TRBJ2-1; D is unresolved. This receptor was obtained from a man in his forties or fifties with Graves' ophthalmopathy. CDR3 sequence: CASSLGIINEQFF. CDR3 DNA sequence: TGTGCCAGCAGCTTAGGGATAATCAATGAGCAGTTCTTC.